This TCR beta chain emerged from a study of T cell repertoires in cytomegalovirus infection. TCRdb ran MiXCR on the reads and lists one entry per CDR3 protein. The sample includes some 300,000 distinct CDR3 sequences, roughly 15% of them seen just once. This CDR3 is 18 amino acids long. Germline CDR1 reads SGHTA; CDR2 reads FQGNSA. J lost 6 bases, V lost 5 bases, and 15 bases had no gene match. This clonotype was recorded many times. The source is a human donor in good health (CMV status not recorded). Some clones in this sample may be carry-over from other donors' samples. Specimen: PBMCs. The chain is built from TRBV7-2 and TRBJ2-7, with TRBD2 matching 14 bases. CDR3 nucleotide sequence: TGTGCCAGCAGCCTACTCTTACTGGGACTAGCGGGAGCCATCGAGCAGTACTTC. Its translation is CASSLLLLGLAGAIEQYF.